This entry is about one TCR beta chain. What it binds is unknown. PCR employed 60 Vbeta and 13 Jbeta primers. Per the original data handling: Later work found around 80 million unique TCR beta chains, with 9.5 million to 12 million shared. Profiling relied on immunoSEQ multiplex PCR, and the TCRdb table lists in-frame clones only, not all of them. V, J and clone size are taken as reported in that table, and D and trimming were inferred from the DNA itself. The data show tens of thousands of clones, around 65% seen once. The V and J ends lost 8 bases and 7 bases respectively, with 14 bases between them. This CDR3 contains 12 residues. Per the germline V gene, CDR1 is MNHEY and CDR2 is SVGAGI. Healthy donors of bone marrow made up the group. Donors showed nominal health when sampled, although they likely had unrecorded immune exposures. The data are from a study of cytomegalovirus exposure and HLA in healthy donors.

Overall study findings and caveats: TCR beta V segments were, for the most part, productive about 87% or about 30% of the time in an earlier analysis.

The clonotype was recovered from a man in his 60s in good health and CMV-seropositive. The genes are TRBV6-5 and TRBJ1-1, with unresolved D. Source material: PBMCs. CDR3 coding DNA: TGTGCCAGCCGAAGCGAGACGGTTGAAGCTTTCTTT. Its protein product is CASRSETVEAFF.